Shown below are 17 T cell receptor beta chains from a single sample sequenced in a study of shared clonotypes between healthy human individuals. Clones were sequenced by immunoSEQ multiplex PCR, and TCRdb holds only the in-frame ones, with some missing. The sample holds about 990,000 clones, 70% to 80% seen once. The source material was memory CD4+ T cells from PBMCs. The sample's subset: CD45RA-negative fraction. These receptors all come from a man aged 18 to 35 in good health. Some clones in this sample may be carry-over from other donors' samples.

The J gene is TRBJ2-5, the V gene TRBV14; 12 nucleotides align to TRBD2. The CDR3 is 17 residues long. Looked up from germline, CDR1 is SGHDN and CDR2 is FVKESK. V gave up 0 bases and J gave up 5 bases; unmatched junction bases: 7. DNA for the CDR3: TGTGCCAGCAGCCAAGATGTCCGACTAGCGGGAGTTGAGACCCAGTACTTC. This codes for CASSQDVRLAGVETQYF.

This clone has just one count. The chain uses TRBV28 and TRBJ1-2; a weak D match, TRBD1 (6 bases). Per germline, CDR1 MDHEN and CDR2 SYDVKM. This CDR3 is 15 amino acids long. V lost 6 bases and J lost 2, with 16 bases in between. The CDR3 coding sequence is TGTGCCAGCAGCCGACAGGAGACCCCGAACTATGGCTACACCTTC. Translation gives CASSRQETPNYGYTF.

The gene calls are TRBV29-1 and TRBJ2-1; 11 positions match TRBD1. Per germline, CDR1 SQVTM and CDR2 ANQGSEA. Unmatched junction bases numbered 12, after V lost 8 bases and J lost 6 bases. CDR3 length: 15 amino acids. The CDR3 region is CSSGQGARIGNEQFF. The CDR3 DNA sequence: TGCAGCTCCGGACAGGGGGCGCGTATTGGCAATGAGCAGTTCTTC.

This chain joins TRBV6-6 and TRBJ2-3, with no clear D. The V end lost 6 bases, the J end lost 6 bases, and 10 bases lay between the germline ends. The CDR3 is 12 amino acids. Per germline, CDR1 MNHNY and CDR2 SVGAGI (reference sequence). As DNA, the CDR3 is TGTGCCAGCAGCCTCGAAGGGGATACGCAGTATTTT. Translating gives CASSLEGDTQYF.

The chain has TRBV2 and TRBJ1-1; D possibly corresponds to TRBD1 (5 bases). The CDR3 covers 14 residues. V was pared by 6 bases and J by 5 bases, with 16 bases between. The germline V gene encodes CDR1 SNHLY and CDR2 FYNNEI. The CDR3 here is CASRLRQRWTEAFF. CDR3 sequence (DNA): TGTGCCAGCAGGCTCAGACAGAGATGGACTGAAGCTTTCTTT.

This chain connects TRBV7-2 to TRBJ2-1, with 12 bases lining up with TRBD2. This CDR3 spans 19 amino acids. The J segment lost 0 bases and the V segment lost 5 bases, leaving 11 bases of the junction unmatched. Germline V gene sequence: CDR1 SGHTA, CDR2 FQGNSA. The CDR3 region is CASSPPGLAGRSSYNEQFF. For the CDR3, the DNA is TGTGCCAGCAGCCCACCGGGACTAGCGGGTAGAAGCTCCTACAATGAGCAGTTCTTC.

The gene calls are TRBV18 and TRBJ1-2; D possibly corresponds to TRBD1 (5 bases). Germline-derived CDR1 and CDR2 are KGHSH and LQKENI. There are 14 residues in the CDR3. The V and J ends lost 2 bases and 6 bases respectively, with 13 bases between them. The CDR3 loop reads CASSPNAGTNGYTF. CDR3 nucleotides: TGTGCCAGCTCACCAAATGCAGGGACGAATGGCTACACCTTC.

The chain recombines TRBV19 with TRBJ1-1; D is perhaps TRBD1 (6 bases). The germline CDR1 and CDR2 sequences are LNHDA and SQIVND (reference sequence). CDR3 size: 15 residues. V lost 5 bases and J lost 5, with 18 bases in between. The CDR3 loop reads CASSVATGRKTEAFF. The CDR3 bases are TGTGCCAGTAGTGTAGCTACAGGGAGGAAAACTGAAGCTTTCTTT.

The rearrangement joins TRBV28 to TRBJ1-2; no firm D call. The CDR3 has 14 amino acids. Germline V gene lookup returns CDR1 MDHEN and CDR2 SYDVKM. The ends were cut back, 3 bases at V and 1 base at J, with 9 bases in the middle. The CDR3 DNA reads TGTGCCAGCAGTTTGCCGGGGATTAACTATGGCTACACCTTC. Its translation is CASSLPGINYGYTF.

The chain uses TRBV4-2 and TRBJ1-4, with TRBD1 as a possible D gene (5 bases). The CDR3 covers 15 residues. Trimming cost V 5 bases and J 8 bases, with 18 bases left between them. Germline loops: CDR1 LGHNA, CDR2 YNFKEQ. The CDR3 is CASSIGGETGEKLFF. The CDR3 region has the DNA TGTGCCAGCAGCATCGGGGGAGAGACTGGGGAAAAACTGTTTTTT.

The chain combines TRBV7-3 with TRBJ1-4; tentative D call: TRBD1 (5 bases). The CDR3 extends over 13 amino acids. The V and J ends lost 4 bases and 8 bases respectively, with 11 bases between them. The germline V gene encodes CDR1 SGHTA and CDR2 FQGTGA. The CDR3 loop is CASSSGPPEKLFF. The CDR3 nucleotides read TGTGCCAGCAGCTCGGGACCCCCGGAAAAACTGTTTTTT.

This clone has just one count. The V and J genes are TRBV28 and TRBJ2-7; D tentatively reads TRBD1 or TRBD2 (5 bases each). This CDR3 spans 16 amino acids. Looked up from germline, CDR1 is MDHEN and CDR2 is SYDVKM. V was clipped by 3 bases and J by 0 bases, with 15 bases between them. The CDR3 loop is CASSFLGTASSYEQYF. The CDR3 DNA reads TGTGCCAGCAGTTTCCTAGGGACGGCCAGCTCCTACGAGCAGTACTTC.

The chain is built from TRBV5-6 and TRBJ1-1, with D possibly matching TRBD1 (6 bases). V was clipped by 4 bases and J by 1 base, with 11 bases between them. This CDR3 region has 14 residues. From germline, CDR1 is SGHDT and CDR2 YYEEEE. The CDR3 is CASSLGHQNTEAFF. In DNA, the CDR3 is TGTGCCAGCAGCCTGGGACACCAGAACACTGAAGCTTTCTTT. Based on the CDR3 plus reference TRBV5-6 and TRBJ1-1, the full variable domain is DAGVTQSPTHLIKTRGQQVTLRCSPKSGHDTVSWYQQALGQGPQFIFQYYEEEERQRGNFPDRFSGHQFPNYSSELNVNALLLGDSALYLCASSLGHQNTEAFFGQGTRLTVV.

The chain combines TRBV15 with TRBJ2-1; 9 bases fit TRBD2. The length of the CDR3 is 16 residues. V trimming: 1 base; J trimming: 7 bases; junction bases outside the gene matches: 8. Germline V gene data show CDR1 as LNHNV and CDR2 as YYDKDF (reference sequence). The CDR3: CATSRVGSGRFNEQFF. The CDR3 DNA reads as TGTGCCACCAGCAGAGTGGGGAGCGGGAGGTTTAATGAGCAGTTCTTC.

The chain uses TRBV5-1 and TRBJ2-7; perhaps TRBD1 as D (6 bases). The germline gives CDR1 SGHRS, CDR2 YFSETQ. Between the trimmed V and J ends, which lost 2 bases and 2 bases, there was a span of 14 bases. This CDR3 is built from 15 residues. The CDR3 region has the DNA TGCGCCAGCAGCTTTGGGCCAGGGGCTACCTACGAGCAGTACTTC. Translating it yields CASSFGPGATYEQYF.

This clone was counted ten times or more. Different DNA sequences within this sample yield the same CDR3. The rearrangement uses TRBV29-1 and TRBJ1-1; tentative D call: TRBD1 (6 bases). This CDR3 has 13 residues. Germline values: CDR1 SQVTM, CDR2 ANQGSEA. V was pared by 4 bases and J by 2 bases, with 11 bases between. The CDR3 coding sequence is TGCAGCGTTGCCCAGGGGACAAACACTGAAGCTTTCTTT. This gives the protein CSVAQGTNTEAFF.

Worth noting for this clone: Sequence at one end of the junction differs from germline and may be a read error. This CDR3 is CASSRSSGLNWESQYF. The CDR3 coding sequence is TGTGCCAGCAGTCGAAGCTCGGGACTCAACTGGGAGAGCCAGTACTTC. This chain links TRBV2 with TRBJ2-5, with a weak D call TRBD2 (6 bases). This CDR3 has 16 amino acids. Germline CDR1 is SNHLY and CDR2 is FYNNEI. Using reference TRBV2 and TRBJ2-5 for the parts outside the CDR3, the full variable domain is EPEVTQTPSHQVTQMGQEVILRCVPISNHLYFYWYRQILGQKVEFLVSFYNNEISEKSEIFDDQFSVERPDGSNFTLKIRSTKLEDSAMYFCASSRSSGLNWESQYFGPGTRLLVL.